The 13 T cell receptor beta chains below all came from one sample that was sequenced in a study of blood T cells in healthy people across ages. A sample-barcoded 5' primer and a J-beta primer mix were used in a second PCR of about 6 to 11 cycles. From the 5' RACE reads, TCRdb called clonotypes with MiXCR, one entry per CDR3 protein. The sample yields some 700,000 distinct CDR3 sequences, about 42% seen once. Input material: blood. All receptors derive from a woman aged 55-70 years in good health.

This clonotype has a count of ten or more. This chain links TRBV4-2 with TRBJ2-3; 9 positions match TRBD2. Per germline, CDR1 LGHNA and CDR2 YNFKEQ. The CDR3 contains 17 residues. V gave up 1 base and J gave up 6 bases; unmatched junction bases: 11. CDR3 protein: CASSQVPSGDTRDTQYF. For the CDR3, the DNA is TGTGCCAGCAGCCAAGTGCCTAGCGGGGATACGAGGGATACGCAGTATTTT.

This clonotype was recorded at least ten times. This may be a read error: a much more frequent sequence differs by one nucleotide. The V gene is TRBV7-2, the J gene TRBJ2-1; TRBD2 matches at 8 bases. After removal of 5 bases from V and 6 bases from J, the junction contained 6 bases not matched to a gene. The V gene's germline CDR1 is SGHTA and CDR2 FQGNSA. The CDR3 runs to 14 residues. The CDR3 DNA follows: TGTGCCAGCAGCATAAGGAGCGGGGGCAATGAGCAGTTCTTC. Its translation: CASSIRSGGNEQFF.

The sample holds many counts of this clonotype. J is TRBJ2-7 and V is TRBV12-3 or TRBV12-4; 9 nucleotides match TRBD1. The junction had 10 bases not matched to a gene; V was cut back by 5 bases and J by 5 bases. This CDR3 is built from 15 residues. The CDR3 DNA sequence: TGTGCCAGCAGTCCTGTCCCGGGACAGGGTGACGAGCAGTACTTC. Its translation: CASSPVPGQGDEQYF.

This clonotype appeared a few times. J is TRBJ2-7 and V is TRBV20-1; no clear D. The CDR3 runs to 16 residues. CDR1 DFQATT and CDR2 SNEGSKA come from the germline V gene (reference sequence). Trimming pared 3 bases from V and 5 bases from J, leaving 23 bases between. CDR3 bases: TGCAGTGCTAGCCTACGACGGCGCCCGGGTGGGCACGAGCAGTACTTC. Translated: CSASLRRRPGGHEQYF.

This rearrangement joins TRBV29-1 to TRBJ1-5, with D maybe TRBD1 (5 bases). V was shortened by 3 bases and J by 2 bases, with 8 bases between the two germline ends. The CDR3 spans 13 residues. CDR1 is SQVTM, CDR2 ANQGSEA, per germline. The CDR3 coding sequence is TGCAGCGTTGATCAGGGACGCAATCAGCCCCAGCATTTT. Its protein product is CSVDQGRNQPQHF.

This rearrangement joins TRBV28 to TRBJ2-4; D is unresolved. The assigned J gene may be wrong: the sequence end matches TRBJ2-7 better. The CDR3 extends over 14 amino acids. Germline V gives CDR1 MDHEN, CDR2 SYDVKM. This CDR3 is CASSLKSVRNEQYF. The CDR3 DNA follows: TGTGCCAGCAGTCTAAAATCGGTACGGAACGAGCAGTACTTC.

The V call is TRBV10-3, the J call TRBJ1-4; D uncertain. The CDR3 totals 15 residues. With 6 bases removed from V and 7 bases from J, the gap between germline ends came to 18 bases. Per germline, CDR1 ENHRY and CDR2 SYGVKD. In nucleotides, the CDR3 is TGTGCCATCAGAGATCCATTAGTGGCGGGTGAAAAACTGTTTTTT. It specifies CAIRDPLVAGEKLFF.

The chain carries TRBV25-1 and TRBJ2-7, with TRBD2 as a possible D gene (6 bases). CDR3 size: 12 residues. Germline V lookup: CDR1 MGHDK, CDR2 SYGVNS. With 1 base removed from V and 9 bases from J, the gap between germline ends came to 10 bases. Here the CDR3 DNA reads TGTGCCAGCAGTGAATCGGAGGGAGTGCAGTACTTC. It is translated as CASSESEGVQYF.

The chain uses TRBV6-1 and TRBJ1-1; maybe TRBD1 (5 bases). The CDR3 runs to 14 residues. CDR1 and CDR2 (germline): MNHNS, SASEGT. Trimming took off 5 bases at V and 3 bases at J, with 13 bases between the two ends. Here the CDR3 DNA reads TGTGCCAGCAGTAACACAGGCCCGGACACTGAAGCTTTCTTT. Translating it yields CASSNTGPDTEAFF.

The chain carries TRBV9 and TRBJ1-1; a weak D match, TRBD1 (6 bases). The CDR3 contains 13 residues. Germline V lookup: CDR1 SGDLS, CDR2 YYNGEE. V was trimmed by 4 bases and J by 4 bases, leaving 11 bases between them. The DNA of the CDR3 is TGTGCCAGCAGCAAGGGGGGGGGCACTGAAGCTTTCTTT. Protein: CASSKGGGTEAFF.

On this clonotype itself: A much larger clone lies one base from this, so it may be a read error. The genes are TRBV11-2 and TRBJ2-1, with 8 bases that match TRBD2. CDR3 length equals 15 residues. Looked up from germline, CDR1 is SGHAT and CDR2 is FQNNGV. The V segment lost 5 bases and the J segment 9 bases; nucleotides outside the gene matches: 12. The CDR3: CASSQVLAGYGEQFF. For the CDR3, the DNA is TGTGCCAGCAGCCAGGTGTTAGCGGGATATGGTGAGCAGTTCTTC.

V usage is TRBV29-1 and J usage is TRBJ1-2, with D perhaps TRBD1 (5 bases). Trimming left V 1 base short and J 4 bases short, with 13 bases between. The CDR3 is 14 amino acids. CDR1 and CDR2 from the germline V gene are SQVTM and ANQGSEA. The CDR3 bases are TGCAGCGTTGAAGTCCGGCAGGGAGGCTATGGCTACACCTTC. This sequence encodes CSVEVRQGGYGYTF.

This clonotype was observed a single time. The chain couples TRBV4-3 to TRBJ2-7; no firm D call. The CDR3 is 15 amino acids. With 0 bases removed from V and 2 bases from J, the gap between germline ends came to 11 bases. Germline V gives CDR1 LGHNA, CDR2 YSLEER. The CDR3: CASSQEGFGPYEQYF. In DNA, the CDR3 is TGCGCCAGCAGCCAAGAGGGCTTCGGGCCCTACGAGCAGTACTTC.